A selection of T cell receptor beta chains follows, all from one sample in a study of blood T cell repertoires in COVID-19. TCRdb keeps only in-frame clones here, not all; method: immunoSEQ multiplex PCR. Among about 50,000 clones listed, 88% were seen once. Sequenced material: peripheral blood. These receptors all stem from a man in his fifties or sixties with active COVID-19. The CDR3 runs from the conserved cysteine through the conserved F or W. The D gene is left open where the match is weak. Some rows have no size entry. The others give once, few or many, or a class for an expanded clone.

D gene: .
J gene: TRBJ1-5
clone size: .
V gene: TRBV14
CDR3 protein: CASSQESMGGGGLNQPQHF
CDR3 DNA: TGTGCCAGCAGCCAAGAATCTATGGGGGGCGGGGGGCTCAATCAGCCCCAGCATTTT

D gene: .
J gene: TRBJ1-2
clone size: .
V gene: TRBV27
CDR3 protein: CASSLSQLYGYTF
CDR3 DNA: TGTGCCAGCAGTTTATCCCAACTCTATGGCTACACCTTC

D gene: TRBD2
J gene: TRBJ2-5
clone size: .
V gene: TRBV4-1
CDR3 protein: CASSQDSLAGFAQETQYF
CDR3 DNA: TGCGCCAGCAGCCAAGATAGCCTAGCGGGATTCGCCCAAGAGACCCAGTACTTC

D gene: TRBD1
J gene: TRBJ1-1
clone size: once
V gene: TRBV5-1
CDR3 protein: CASSSGQPNTEAFF
CDR3 DNA: TGCGCCAGCAGCTCGGGACAGCCGAACACTGAAGCTTTCTTT

D gene: .
J gene: TRBJ1-1
clone size: few
V gene: TRBV18
CDR3 protein: CASSPLSTEAFF
CDR3 DNA: TGTGCCAGCTCACCCTTGAGCACTGAAGCTTTCTTT

D gene: .
J gene: TRBJ2-3
clone size: .
V gene: TRBV11-3
CDR3 protein: CASSGRESPDTQYF
CDR3 DNA: TGTGCCAGCAGCGGCCGGGAGTCCCCAGATACGCAGTATTTT

D gene: TRBD2
J gene: TRBJ2-3
clone size: few
V gene: TRBV18
CDR3 protein: CASSLVSGSGTDTQYF
CDR3 DNA: TGTGCCAGCTCCCTTGTTAGCGGGAGCGGCACAGATACGCAGTATTTT

D gene: TRBD2
J gene: TRBJ2-1
clone size: medium-sized
V gene: TRBV4-2
CDR3 protein: CASSHRLAGDVNEQFF
CDR3 DNA: TGTGCCAGCAGCCATCGACTAGCGGGAGATGTGAATGAGCAGTTCTTC

D gene: .
J gene: TRBJ2-5
clone size: once
V gene: TRBV5-4
CDR3 protein: CASNPDGEETQYF
CDR3 DNA: TGTGCCAGCAACCCCGACGGGGAAGAGACCCAGTACTTC

D gene: .
J gene: TRBJ1-6
clone size: .
V gene: TRBV6-5
CDR3 protein: CASNPAGADNSPLHF
CDR3 DNA: TGTGCCAGCAATCCGGCAGGGGCAGATAATTCACCCCTCCACTTT

D gene: .
J gene: TRBJ1-1
clone size: .
V gene: TRBV7-9
CDR3 protein: CASSLSGRNTEAFF
CDR3 DNA: TGTGCCAGCAGCTTAAGTGGGCGGAACACTGAAGCTTTCTTT

D gene: TRBD2
J gene: TRBJ2-5
clone size: .
V gene: TRBV3-1/TRBV3-2
CDR3 protein: CASSRRGTSDETQYF
CDR3 DNA: TGTGCCAGCAGTCGACGCGGGACTAGCGATGAGACCCAGTACTTC

D gene: .
J gene: TRBJ2-3
clone size: .
V gene: TRBV30
CDR3 protein: CAWRPRSDTQYF
CDR3 DNA: TGTGCCTGGAGACCTAGGTCAGATACGCAGTATTTT

D gene: TRBD1
J gene: TRBJ2-1
clone size: .
V gene: TRBV5-4
CDR3 protein: CASSLKGQGSSYNEQFF
CDR3 DNA: TGTGCCAGCAGCTTGAAGGGACAGGGGTCATCCTACAATGAGCAGTTCTTC

D gene: .
J gene: TRBJ1-2
clone size: .
V gene: TRBV6-5
CDR3 protein: CASSPGPLYGYTF
CDR3 DNA: TGTGCCAGCAGCCCAGGGCCCTTGTATGGCTACACCTTC

D gene: TRBD1
J gene: TRBJ1-6
clone size: .
V gene: TRBV6-1
CDR3 protein: CASSEAEGALIYSPLHF
CDR3 DNA: TGTGCCAGCAGTGAAGCGGAGGGGGCGCTGATTTATTCACCCCTCCACTTT

D gene: .
J gene: TRBJ1-2
clone size: .
V gene: TRBV18
CDR3 protein: CASSETRGPGYGYTF
CDR3 DNA: TGTGCCAGCTCCGAGACGCGGGGCCCTGGCTATGGCTACACCTTC

D gene: .
J gene: TRBJ1-4
clone size: .
V gene: TRBV6-5
CDR3 protein: CASNRAWNEKLFF
CDR3 DNA: TGTGCCAGCAACAGGGCCTGGAATGAAAAACTGTTTTTT

D gene: TRBD2
J gene: TRBJ2-5
clone size: .
V gene: TRBV24-1
CDR3 protein: CATSLSLAGKETQYF
CDR3 DNA: TGTGCCACCTCCCTAAGCCTAGCGGGGAAAGAGACCCAGTACTTC

D gene: TRBD2
J gene: TRBJ2-1
clone size: .
V gene: TRBV7-8
CDR3 protein: CASSPGTSATGQFF
CDR3 DNA: TGTGCCAGCAGCCCCGGGACTAGCGCTACGGGGCAGTTCTTC